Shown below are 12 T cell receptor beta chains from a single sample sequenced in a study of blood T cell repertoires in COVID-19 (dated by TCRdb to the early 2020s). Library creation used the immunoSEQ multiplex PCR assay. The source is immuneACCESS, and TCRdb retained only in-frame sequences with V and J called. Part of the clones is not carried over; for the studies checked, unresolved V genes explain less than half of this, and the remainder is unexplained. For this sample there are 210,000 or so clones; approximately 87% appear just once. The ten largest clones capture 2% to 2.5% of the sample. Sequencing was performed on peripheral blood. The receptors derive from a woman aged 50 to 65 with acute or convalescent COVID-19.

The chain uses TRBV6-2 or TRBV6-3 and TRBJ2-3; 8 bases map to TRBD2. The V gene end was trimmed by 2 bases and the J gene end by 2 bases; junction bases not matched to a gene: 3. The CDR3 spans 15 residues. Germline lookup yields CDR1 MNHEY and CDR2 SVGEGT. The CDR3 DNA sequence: TGTGCCAGCAGTTACCGAGCGGGGGCCACAGATACGCAGTATTTT. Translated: CASSYRAGATDTQYF.

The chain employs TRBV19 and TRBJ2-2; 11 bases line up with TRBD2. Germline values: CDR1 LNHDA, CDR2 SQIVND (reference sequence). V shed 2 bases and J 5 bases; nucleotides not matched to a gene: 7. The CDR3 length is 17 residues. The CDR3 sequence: CASSIRTSGSGTGELFF. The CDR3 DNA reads TGTGCCAGTAGTATAAGAACTAGCGGGAGCGGGACCGGGGAGCTGTTTTTT.

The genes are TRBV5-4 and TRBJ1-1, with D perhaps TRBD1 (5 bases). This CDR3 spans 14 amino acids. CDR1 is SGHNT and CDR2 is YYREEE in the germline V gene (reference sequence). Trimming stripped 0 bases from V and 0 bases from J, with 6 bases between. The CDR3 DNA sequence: TGTGCCAGCAGCTTGGGACAGATGAACACTGAAGCTTTCTTT. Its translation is CASSLGQMNTEAFF.

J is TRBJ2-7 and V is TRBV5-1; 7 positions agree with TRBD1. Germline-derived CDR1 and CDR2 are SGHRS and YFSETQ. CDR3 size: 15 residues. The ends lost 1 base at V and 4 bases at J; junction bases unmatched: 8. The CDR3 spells CASSLLPGQIYEQYF. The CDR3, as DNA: TGCGCCAGCAGCTTGCTCCCGGGACAGATATACGAGCAGTACTTC.

Here the CDR3 reads CAWSGQGGYGYTF. The CDR3 bases are TGTGCCTGGAGTGGGCAGGGCGGATATGGCTACACCTTC. The V call is TRBV30, the J call TRBJ1-2, with D perhaps matching TRBD1 (5 bases). V was cut by 1 base and J by 5 bases, with 11 bases left in between. Germline CDR1 is GTSNPN and CDR2 is SVGIG (reference sequence). The CDR3 sequence is 13 residues long.

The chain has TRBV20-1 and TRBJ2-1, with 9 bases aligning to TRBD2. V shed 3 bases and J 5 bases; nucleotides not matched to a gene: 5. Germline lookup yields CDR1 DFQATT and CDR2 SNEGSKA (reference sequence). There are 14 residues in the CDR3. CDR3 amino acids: CSASAGGLDNEQFF. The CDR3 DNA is TGCAGTGCTAGTGCGGGAGGGCTCGACAATGAGCAGTTCTTC.

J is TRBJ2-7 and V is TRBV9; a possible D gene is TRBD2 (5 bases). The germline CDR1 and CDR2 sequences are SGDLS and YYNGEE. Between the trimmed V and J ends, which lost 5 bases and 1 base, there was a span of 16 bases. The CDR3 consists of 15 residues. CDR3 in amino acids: CASSPASSLSYEQYF. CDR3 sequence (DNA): TGTGCCAGCAGTCCTGCTAGCAGCCTATCCTACGAGCAGTACTTC.

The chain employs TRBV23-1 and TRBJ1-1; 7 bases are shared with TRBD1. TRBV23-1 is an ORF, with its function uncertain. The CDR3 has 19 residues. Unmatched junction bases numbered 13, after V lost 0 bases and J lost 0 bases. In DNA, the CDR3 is TGCGCCAGCAGTCAATCTTCAGACAGGGAAGTGGGAGTGAACACTGAAGCTTTCTTT. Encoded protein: CASSQSSDREVGVNTEAFF.

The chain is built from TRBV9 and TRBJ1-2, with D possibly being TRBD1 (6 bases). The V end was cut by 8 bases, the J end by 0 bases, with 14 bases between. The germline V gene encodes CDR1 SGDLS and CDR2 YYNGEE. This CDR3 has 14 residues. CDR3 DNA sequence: TGTGCCAGATGGACAGTCAGAACTAACTATGGCTACACCTTC. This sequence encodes CARWTVRTNYGYTF.

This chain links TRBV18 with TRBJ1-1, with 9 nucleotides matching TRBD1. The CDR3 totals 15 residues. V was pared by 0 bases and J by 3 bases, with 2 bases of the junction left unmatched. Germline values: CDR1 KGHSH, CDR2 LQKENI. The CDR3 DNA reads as TGTGCCAGCTCACCACCGGGACAGGGATACACTGAAGCTTTCTTT. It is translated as CASSPPGQGYTEAFF. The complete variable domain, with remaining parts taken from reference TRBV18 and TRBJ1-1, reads NAGVMQNPRHLVRRRGQEARLRCSPMKGHSHVYWYRQLPEEGLKFMVYLQKENIIDESGMPKERFSAEFPKEGPSILRIQQVVRGDSAAYFCASSPPGQGYTEAFFGQGTRLTVV.

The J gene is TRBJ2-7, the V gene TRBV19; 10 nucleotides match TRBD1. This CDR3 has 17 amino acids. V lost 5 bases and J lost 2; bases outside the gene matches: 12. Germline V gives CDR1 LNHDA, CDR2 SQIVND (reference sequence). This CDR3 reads CASSPSRGQGDTYEQYF. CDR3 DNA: TGTGCCAGTAGTCCCAGCCGAGGACAGGGGGATACCTACGAGCAGTACTTC.

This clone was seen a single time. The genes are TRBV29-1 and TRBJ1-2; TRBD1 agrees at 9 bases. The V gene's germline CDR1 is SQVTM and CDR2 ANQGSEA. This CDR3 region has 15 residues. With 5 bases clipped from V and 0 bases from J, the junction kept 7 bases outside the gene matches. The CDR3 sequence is CSVFSGTGTNYGYTF. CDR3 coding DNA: TGCAGCGTTTTCTCCGGGACAGGGACTAACTATGGCTACACCTTC.